A selection of T cell receptor beta chains follows, all from one sample in a study of blood T cell repertoires in COVID-19. The method was immunoSEQ multiplex PCR; TCRdb's version includes in-frame clones alone and lacks a portion of them. The data hold roughly 48,000 clones, with approximately 89% observed a single time. The sample comprised peripheral blood. Source of these receptors: a woman of 80 years or more with acute or convalescent COVID-19. The CDR3 runs from the conserved cysteine through the conserved F or W. A D gene is named only where the DNA matches it firmly. Size is stated for part of the rows, as once, few or many counts, or as a class when the clone is expanded.

CASSLQVGTNQPQHF,few,15,TRBJ1-5,-,TRBV4-1
CASSPRTSGNTGELFF,-,16,TRBJ2-2,TRBD2,TRBV7-6
CASSVQGYEQYF,-,12,TRBJ2-7,-,TRBV5-6
CASSLRPDTQYF,-,12,TRBJ2-3,-,TRBV7-2
CASSREGRGPEQYTQYF,-,17,TRBJ2-3,TRBD2,TRBV6-6
CASSHRGSTDTQYF,-,14,TRBJ2-3,-,TRBV3-1/TRBV3-2
CASSPRQGSTDTQYF,-,15,TRBJ2-3,TRBD1,TRBV6-5
CASSLAGGRNQPQHF,-,15,TRBJ1-5,-,TRBV7-8
CASSPRGREGYNEQFF,-,16,TRBJ2-1,-,TRBV7-6
CASSNGPGGTEAFF,few,14,TRBJ1-1,-,TRBV7-9
CASSRNRGDTIYF,-,13,TRBJ1-3,TRBD1,TRBV18
CASTLRGTDTQYF,-,13,TRBJ2-3,TRBD2,TRBV5-1
CASSPGDNYGYTF,-,13,TRBJ1-2,-,TRBV28
CASSPAWNQPQHF,-,13,TRBJ1-5,-,TRBV6-5
CASKRTDRLNEKLFF,-,15,TRBJ1-4,TRBD1,TRBV2
CASSPSLTGANVLTF,once,15,TRBJ2-6,-,TRBV18
CASSSRLAGAYSGANVLTF,once,19,TRBJ2-6,TRBD2,TRBV5-1
CASSFNPRSYNEQFF,-,15,TRBJ2-1,-,TRBV7-8
CASSSGQGTTNYGYTF,-,16,TRBJ1-2,TRBD1,TRBV5-5
CASSPRPGGSNTEAFF,once,16,TRBJ1-1,-,TRBV9
CASSPSGGGETQYF,few,14,TRBJ2-5,TRBD1,TRBV5-1
CSASQGAGEAFF,-,12,TRBJ1-1,TRBD1,TRBV29-1
CASSSDKWVYF,-,11,TRBJ2-4,-,TRBV28
CASSPGGGSGELFF,-,14,TRBJ2-2,TRBD2,TRBV19
CATSDSGGIYGYTF,-,14,TRBJ1-2,TRBD1,TRBV24-1
CASSQVLGQGGETQYF,-,16,TRBJ2-5,TRBD1,TRBV4-1
CASSFSGNTEAFF,-,13,TRBJ1-1,-,TRBV7-9
CASSHRLAGLETQYF,-,15,TRBJ2-5,TRBD2,TRBV3-1/TRBV3-2
CAISETAGTGMAGELFF,-,17,TRBJ2-2,TRBD1,TRBV10-3
CASTRDRGYEQYF,-,13,TRBJ2-7,TRBD1,TRBV2
CASGDLRTDTQYF,-,13,TRBJ2-3,-,TRBV27
CASSPWGGQETQYF,once,14,TRBJ2-5,TRBD2,TRBV3-1/TRBV3-2
CASSPPAGTGVRNEQFF,few,17,TRBJ2-1,TRBD1,TRBV5-4
CASRGGNQPQHF,once,12,TRBJ1-5,-,TRBV6-5
CASSGGRGLLNSPLHF,-,16,TRBJ1-6,-,TRBV13
CASSLRGESTEAFF,-,14,TRBJ1-1,-,TRBV5-1
CASSIDRRNTGELFF,once,15,TRBJ2-2,-,TRBV19
CSVAEGLGGYTF,-,12,TRBJ1-2,-,TRBV29-1
CASSIIGGYQETQYF,-,15,TRBJ2-5,-,TRBV19
CASSLVSGGEGDTQYF,-,16,TRBJ2-3,TRBD2,TRBV7-8
CASNTGNQPQHF,-,12,TRBJ1-5,-,TRBV28
CASTPREVNTEAFF,-,14,TRBJ1-1,-,TRBV19
CASRIIRSGGELFF,-,14,TRBJ2-2,-,TRBV6-5
CASRGYQGEKLFF,-,13,TRBJ1-4,-,TRBV28
CASSILQGRGRNQPQHF,few,17,TRBJ1-5,TRBD1,TRBV19
CASRDPGTGGYEQYF,-,15,TRBJ2-7,TRBD1,TRBV7-2
CASSQEGNRVDNEQFF,-,16,TRBJ2-1,-,TRBV3-1/TRBV3-2
CASSVDGGALTDTQYF,-,16,TRBJ2-3,TRBD2,TRBV9
CASSPPNRAVEKLFF,-,15,TRBJ1-4,-,TRBV18
CASSLLRRPYGYTF,once,14,TRBJ1-2,-,TRBV5-8
CATQRGTGNEKLFF,-,14,TRBJ1-4,TRBD1,TRBV2
CASSLRIAERDTQYF,-,15,TRBJ2-3,-,TRBV5-1
CASSLAGGTTDTQYF,-,15,TRBJ2-3,TRBD2,TRBV7-6
CASSPGAAEAFF,-,12,TRBJ1-1,-,TRBV6-5